The clone carrying this T cell receptor (beta chain) was found many times. No antigen is known for it. TCRdb independently ran MiXCR on the reads; one entry per CDR3 protein. Altogether about 240,000 distinct CDR3 sequences are present, 10% to 15% being singletons, with the ten largest covering 1.5% to 2%. This sample was included in a study of T cell repertoires in cytomegalovirus infection. Study at large: Both CMV infection and a matching HLA type were indicated by public TCR beta signatures. Whole-study results and caveats: There were HLA-C-restricted CMV-specific TCR beta clonotypes dominating the ex vivo response.

Germline V gene data show CDR1 as MDHEN and CDR2 as SYDVKM. Trimming pared 2 bases from V and 6 bases from J, leaving 14 bases between. The CDR3 covers 15 residues. The chain combines TRBV28 with TRBJ1-5; TRBD1 is a possible D gene (5 bases). The sequence derives from a human donor in good health (CMV status not recorded). Some clones in this sample may be carry-over from other donors' samples. Source material: PBMCs. CDR3 nucleotides: TGTGCCAGCAGTTTAAGTGGAGGGGTGGGTCAGCCCCAGCATTTT. Its protein product is CASSLSGGVGQPQHF.